The T cell receptor beta chain described here comes from a study of blood T cells in healthy people across ages. The use of a sample-barcoded 5' primer and a J-beta primer mix characterized a second PCR of 7 to 11 cycles. All samples gave at least 2.5 million CDR3-containing paired-end reads. TCRdb redid the calling of the 5' RACE reads with MiXCR, one entry per CDR3 protein. The data show under 2 million distinct CDR3 sequences, about 32% seen once. V lost 3 bases to trimming and J lost 5 bases, with 17 bases between them. Germline lookup yields CDR1 MNHNS and CDR2 SASEGT. The CDR3 sequence is 16 residues long. General observations from the study: Nothing was known about donor CMV status, and this possibly confounded expanded clonotype changes. Naive CD4+ cells and diversity were both higher in long-lived donors than in aged donors. Roughly linear declines in TCR beta diversity per million T cells occurred with age.

As concerns this clonotype: Its target is not known.

This TCR derives from a woman between 25 and 40 years old in good health. Sequencing was done on a sample of blood. The chain uses TRBV6-1 and TRBJ1-5; TRBD1 might be the D (5 bases). This chain's CDR3 is CASSDAVIQGYQPQHF. In DNA, the CDR3 is TGTGCCAGCAGTGATGCTGTAATCCAGGGCTATCAGCCCCAGCATTTT.